This T cell receptor (beta chain) originates from a study of cytomegalovirus exposure and HLA in healthy donors (dated by TCRdb to the late 2010s). As for the study more broadly: An earlier analysis of more than 550 of the donors reported about 300 Gb of sequence data and approximately 120 million unique TCR beta sequences obtained from around 170 million T cells. Roughly 300 gigabases of sequencing data and roughly 80 million unique TCR sequences made up an early release that covered roughly 670 HLA-typed donors. Of the approximately 400 genotyped donors, less than 85% were placed in the genetic ancestry cluster associated with self-reported Caucasian donors. The study aimed to test whether signatures of past pathogen exposure could be identified by cataloging public T cell receptors. The study profiled the T cell repertoires of 666 subjects by immunosequencing and related them to cytomegalovirus serostatus. Besides the first cohort of around 670 subjects, a separate validation cohort made up of 120 different subjects was used. High-throughput TCR immunosequencing, statistical association of individual TCRs with disease status, and machine learning were combined to predict cytomegalovirus infection status. To study patterns of TCR occurrence, a later analysis re-analyzed previously published TCR beta repertoires from under 750 donors and added high-resolution HLA genotyping. In the later analysis, no new phenotypic data were used to find candidate immune exposures; instead, reliance was placed on TCR beta sequences and their occurrence across donors. In an earlier analysis of around 540 of the donors, high-throughput TCR beta sequencing was used to judge whether each TCR beta V gene segment behaved as functional or pseudogenic. Donor age, sex, ethnicity and CMV serostatus were collected together with the repertoire data. In a later genetic analysis, genome-wide SNP genotypes for about 55% of the roughly 700 donors were used, and that subset was treated as a discovery cohort. All discovery cohort repertoires had been generated using a single sequencing platform. Both class I and class II loci were covered by HLA typing, at four-digit resolution. The number of typed donors differed by locus: about 620-630 for A, B, C, DRB1 and DQB1; 522 for DQA1; over 600 for DPA1; and roughly 470 for DPB1. About 5 DR-DQ haplotypes were handled as single units for association and clustering, since linkage in the cohort was strong. On average, roughly 240,000 unique TCR beta nucleotide sequences were sequenced per donor among 300 to 500 genotyped donors of the cohort, with roughly 18% of those sequences being non-productive.

The sample holds a few counts of this clone. The specificity of this receptor is unknown. Per-base qualities were not stored, and no clone one base away is much larger. The cohort consisted of more than 650 healthy bone marrow donors. Cohort members were all nominally healthy when sampled, although unrecorded immune exposures were likely present. The donor tested CMV seronegative, placing the donor among the approximately 360 seronegative members of the cohort. Each donor provided a peripheral blood sample, and peripheral blood mononuclear cells were used for TCR beta sequencing. The Qiagen DNeasy Blood Extraction Kit was used to extract genomic DNA from the blood cell samples. The CDR3 spans 17 residues, from the cysteine through the phenylalanine. Only the CDR3 region is kept as DNA, spanning 51 bases read in frame from base 1. Ends trimmed: V by 7 bases, J by 4 bases; bases unmatched to a gene: 12. For CDR1 and CDR2, the germline V gene (reference sequence) lists SEHNR and FQNEAQ.

What the authors observed across the whole study: In a later analysis, some 18,000 TCR beta sequences were associated with specific HLA alleles at a false discovery rate of 0.05. Correlated functional status among segregating V segments might reflect linkage disequilibrium, but an unknown experimental factor could not be ruled out. In vitro tests confirmed that a few of the cytomegalovirus-associated TCR beta chains recognize cytomegalovirus antigens. A cluster of highly shared sequence variants was judged likely to be a technical artifact of the sequencing pipeline. Strong co-occurrence of HLA alleles, especially DR and DQ, made assigning TCR associations to individual alleles difficult. Because HLA typing was unavailable for some donors at each locus, only the typed subset was used in association tests. A later analysis reported that several top co-occurrence clusters appeared linked to parvovirus B19, influenza, CMV and Epstein-Barr virus. Compared with the approximately 600-donor mean, donors in an Asian-associated ancestry cluster had fewer N-insertions in productive TCRs, according to a later genetic analysis. In a later analysis, the rate of TCR association differed among HLA loci, with DRB1 alleles having the most associated TCRs and HLA-C alleles having the fewest. A later analysis found that most CMV-associated TCR beta chains appeared HLA-restricted, with HLA associations seemingly driven largely by CMV exposure. Only TCR beta chains were sequenced in this cohort, and the absence of alpha or paired-chain data limited detectable features. The classifier was reported to diagnose cytomegalovirus status with high specificity and sensitivity in both the original cohort and the validation cohort. Broadly in line with IMGT annotations, most TCR beta V segments showed up in productive rearrangements about 90% or about 30% of the time in an earlier analysis of 450 to 600 of the donors. Most TCR sequences were observed very rarely across donors, whereas some public TCRs were present in many individuals. The study listed approximately 160 TCR beta chains as associated with cytomegalovirus. V-gene and J-gene trimming of TCR beta chains was associated with a missense DCLRE1C variant in a later genetic analysis, and the association was replicated in an independent cohort. Immune exposure information for the cohort was limited to CMV serostatus. The authors suggested that the approach could potentially be extended to other disease states and immunological phenotypes. A further reported finding was that TCR beta sequences accurately predicted the HLA-A and HLA-B alleles for most subjects in the first cohort. A later analysis found that HLA-associated TCR beta chains were more clonally expanded and had lower generation probabilities than equally common non-associated chains. Sequencing depth was assumed to be roughly uniform across donors in the presence/absence analyses, though that assumption may not hold. Because the 87-base-pair reads could not distinguish some IMGT-functional V segments, including TRBV6-2 and TRBV6-3, those segments were excluded. Over 15 rarely observed V segments, including chromosome 9 orphons, were excluded from the earlier analysis of about 500 of the donors because counts were too low.

The receptor library was made with the immunoSEQ multiplex PCR assay. For the multiplex PCR, a mixture combining 60 forward primers for TCR Vbeta segments and 13 reverse primers for TCR Jbeta segments was used. A multiplex PCR assay on genomic DNA amplified the CDR3 region of rearranged TCR beta genes. Amplified TCR beta libraries were sequenced as 87-base-pair reads on the Illumina HiSeq System. From the authors' description of their analysis: A later analysis tallied approximately 87 million unique TCR beta chains across the 666 repertoires, and some 10 million of those chains were shared by two or more donors. Raw reads were error-corrected and collapsed into unique sequences with a nearest-neighbor algorithm that merged closely related sequences to remove PCR and sequencing errors. To assign V, D and J gene segments, CDR3 sequences were aligned to IMGT reference sequences. For a sequence to be retained, a match of at least six nucleotides was required to both a V gene segment and a J gene segment. A rearrangement counted as productive if the CDR3 had no stop codons and remained in frame with V and J, and every other rearrangement counted as non-productive. CDR3 was defined according to IMGT convention as the region running from the second conserved V-encoded cysteine to the conserved J-encoded phenylalanine. In an earlier analysis of around 640 of the donors, sequences lacking an unambiguous match to a single V gene segment were excluded. An earlier analysis of several hundred of the donors called V segments functional above 56.7% productive rearrangements and segregating when the between-donor standard deviation exceeded 5%. A statistical classification framework was built for diagnosing cytomegalovirus status from the catalog of TCR beta chain sequences. V and J gene assignment, in a later analysis, came from comparing TCR nucleotide sequences with IMGT/GENE-DB human TR gene sequences. In a later analysis, CDR3 sequences and most-parsimonious VDJ recombination scenarios were assigned using the TCRdist pipeline. In a later analysis, each TCR beta chain was defined by its CDR3 amino acid sequence together with its V-gene family, and reads lacking a unique V-gene family were excluded. In a later analysis, 500 to 700 highly shared, low-generation-probability nucleotide sequences were removed to address suspected cross-contamination and a sequencing artifact. For each public chain, a later analysis derived a clonal expansion index from normalized ranks of inferred template counts within each repertoire. Generation probabilities in a later analysis came from a VDJ recombination model fitted to out-of-frame rearrangements, and those results were checked against IGoR. A later analysis scored TCR-TCR, TCR-HLA and TCR-CMV co-occurrence with hypergeometric tests, applying a repertoire-size bias correction to TCR pairs. A later analysis estimated false discovery rates by permuting HLA or CMV assignments 20 times. In a later analysis, co-occurring TCRs were grouped using DBSCAN, and TCRdist sequence similarity was added for clustering within HLA-allele-positive subsets. For co-occurrence clustering, repertoires with fewer than 30,000 or more than 120,000 public chains were excluded, along with about five repertoires with anomalous nucleotide sharing. The table was pulled from immuneACCESS by TCRdb, which kept in-frame rearrangements only. Such tables lose some clones; where checked, under half of the loss comes from unresolved V genes, and the rest has no known cause. The DNA gave D and trimming, while V, J and clone size come from that table. Across this sample there are fewer than 150,000 clones, with roughly 80% seen only once. The ten largest make up 1.2% of the sample.

The chain couples TRBV7-9 to TRBJ2-7; 14 bases in the junction line up with TRBD2. This TCR came from a female donor in good health and CMV-seronegative. Sequences were obtained from PBMCs. The CDR3 protein sequence reads: CASIAGLAGEHEYEQYF. The DNA is as follows: TGTGCCAGCATCGCGGGACTAGCGGGAGAGCACGAGTACGAGCAGTACTTC.